One sample yielded the 20 T cell receptor beta chains listed below, sequenced in a study of breast tumors, draining lymph nodes, adjacent tissues. TCRdb recomputed calls from the multiplex PCR reads with MiXCR, one row per CDR3 protein. In the table there are about 63,000 distinct CDR3 sequences, approximately 57% of which are singletons. The sample comprised breast tumor tissue. These receptors were taken from a female donor with breast cancer. Some clones in this sample may be carry-over from other donors' samples.

The chain carries TRBV4-2 and TRBJ2-2; TRBD2 might be the D (6 bases). The CDR3 covers 14 residues. Germline V gene lookup returns CDR1 LGHNA and CDR2 YNFKEQ. V was shortened by 1 base and J by 3 bases, with 6 bases between the two germline ends. This CDR3 reads CASSQGGDTGELFF. The CDR3 bases are TGTGCCAGCAGCCAAGGGGGGGACACCGGGGAGCTGTTTTTT.

The V call is TRBV7-6, the J call TRBJ2-3; the match to TRBD2 covers 10 bases. After removal of 2 bases from V and 6 bases from J, the junction contained 11 bases not matched to a gene. Per germline, CDR1 SGHVS and CDR2 FNYEAQ. This CDR3 contains 17 residues. The CDR3 DNA reads TGTGCCAGCAGCTTAAGTTGGCTAGCGGGAGCGGCTGATACGCAGTATTTT. Amino acid sequence: CASSLSWLAGAADTQYF. The full variable domain, with the rest looked up from reference TRBV7-6 and TRBJ2-3, is GAGVSQSPRYKVTKRGQDVALRCDPISGHVSLYWYRQALGQGPEFLTYFNYEAQQDKSGLPNDRFSAERPEGSISTLTIQRTEQRDSAMYRCASSLSWLAGAADTQYFGPGTRLTVL.

The chain has TRBV9 and TRBJ2-7, with D possibly TRBD2 on 6 matching bases. CDR1 and CDR2 (germline): SGDLS, YYNGEE. The CDR3 totals 15 residues. The V gene lost 3 bases and the J gene lost 7 bases, with 20 bases spanning the gap. CDR3: CASSDGLARGREQYF. The CDR3 nucleotides read TGTGCCAGCAGCGATGGGCTAGCGAGAGGCAGGGAGCAGTACTTC.

As for this clonotype: No DNA is shown, since the ends of the CDR3 on it are uncertain; the CDR3 is the one TCRdb lists. This rearrangement joins TRBV7-9 to TRBJ2-7; TRBD1, as called in the table, went unchecked against the DNA. Germline V gene lookup returns CDR1 SEHNR and CDR2 FQNEAQ (reference sequence). The CDR3 spans 19 amino acids, including both terminal residues. CDR3: CASSFYICSADSPTYEQYF.

In this sample, this clonotype turned up many times. The V and J genes are TRBV19 and TRBJ2-3; D possibly corresponds to TRBD1 (6 bases). Trimming took 0 bases from V and 2 from J, leaving 12 bases between them. Germline values: CDR1 LNHDA, CDR2 SQIVND (reference sequence). This CDR3 is 16 amino acids long. The CDR3 coding sequence is TGTGCCAGTAGTATAGATCTTGGACAGCTCACAGATACGCAGTATTTT. Its protein product is CASSIDLGQLTDTQYF.

The chain employs TRBV2 and TRBJ2-5; 7 nucleotides align to TRBD2. V shed 6 bases and J 5 bases; nucleotides not matched to a gene: 6. The CDR3 runs 13 residues. Germline V CDR1 and CDR2: SNHLY, FYNNEI. The CDR3 DNA follows: TGTGCCAGCAGACCGGGACTAAAGGAGACCCAGTACTTC. It specifies CASRPGLKETQYF.

In regard to this clonotype: A much larger clone is a single base away; this may be a read error. The chain couples TRBV6-6 to TRBJ1-4; D perhaps matches TRBD1 (5 bases). The CDR3 covers 16 residues. Germline values: CDR1 MNHNY, CDR2 SVGAGI (reference sequence). The CDR3 coding sequence is TGTGCCGGCAGTCACTCGAGGGGTATTACTAATGAAAAACTGTTTTTT. It specifies CAGSHSRGITNEKLFF.

Only a few counts were recorded for this clonotype. The chain employs TRBV12-3 or TRBV12-4 and TRBJ1-6; possibly TRBD1 for D (5 bases). CDR3 length equals 14 residues. Trimming removed 5 bases at V and 7 bases at J, with 12 bases between. The CDR3: CASSGGQRNSPLHF. CDR3 sequence (DNA): TGTGCCAGCAGTGGTGGACAAAGGAATTCACCCCTCCACTTT.

This clonotype has a handful of counts. A much larger clone is a single base away; this may be a read error. The gene calls are TRBV6-5 and TRBJ2-1; a possible D gene is TRBD1 (6 bases). The CDR3 has 16 amino acids. Germline CDR1 MNHEY, CDR2 SVGAGI. The germline V and J ends were trimmed by 5 bases and 3 bases, with 17 bases remaining between them. The DNA for the CDR3 is TGTGCCAGCAGTCACAGGGTGGGAGCCAACTACAATGAGCAGTTCTTC. Translated, it gives CASSHRVGANYNEQFF.

The V call is TRBV7-9, the J call TRBJ2-3; 16 positions match TRBD2. The CDR3 is made up of 19 amino acids. Germline V lookup: CDR1 SEHNR, CDR2 FQNEAQ (reference sequence). Germline trimming cut 5 bases from V and 4 bases from J; bases unmatched to any gene: 12. CDR3 amino acids: CASSMGLAGGPILPDTQYF. CDR3 DNA: TGTGCCAGCAGCATGGGACTAGCGGGAGGGCCCATCCTCCCAGATACGCAGTATTTT.

In its sample, this clonotype was seen a few times. The chain links TRBV19 to TRBJ1-3; D remains unclear. This CDR3 region has 17 residues. Looked up from germline, CDR1 is LNHDA and CDR2 is SQIVND (reference sequence). V lost 3 bases, J lost 2 bases, and 17 bases lay in between. The DNA of the CDR3 is TGTGCCAGTAGTATCTTTACCACGGCAGCCACTGGAAACACCATATATTTT. Translating gives CASSIFTTAATGNTIYF.

There are many counts of this clonotype. The gene calls are TRBV4-1 and TRBJ1-6; TRBD1 matches 8 bases. The CDR3 length is 16 residues. Germline values: CDR1 MGHRA, CDR2 YSYEKL. The trim removed 1 base at V and 7 bases at J, leaving 6 bases unmatched. CDR3 DNA: TGCGCCAGCAGCCAAGGGCCCGGACAGGGAAATTCACCCCTCCACTTT. Its protein product is CASSQGPGQGNSPLHF.

This sequence joins TRBV5-5 and TRBJ1-6, with 8 bases lining up with TRBD1. The germline gives CDR1 SGHKS, CDR2 YYEKEE (reference sequence). Trimming took 3 bases from V and 7 from J; bases not matched to a gene: 9. The CDR3 extends over 16 amino acids. The DNA for the CDR3 is TGTGCCAGCAGCTGGGCCGGAGGACAGGGAAATTCACCCCTCCACTTT. It encodes CASSWAGGQGNSPLHF.

The J gene is TRBJ1-1, the V gene TRBV10-3; possibly TRBD1 for D (5 bases). The germline V gene has CDR1 ENHRY and CDR2 SYGVKD. V dropped 0 bases and J dropped 4 bases, with 9 bases sitting between them. This CDR3 is 14 amino acids long. As DNA, the CDR3 is TGTGCCATCAGTGAGTCCTTGGGGGGCACTGAAGCTTTCTTT. It yields the protein CAISESLGGTEAFF.

The rearrangement joins TRBV19 to TRBJ2-3; the match to TRBD2 covers 9 bases. This CDR3 is 16 amino acids long. Germline V CDR1 and CDR2: LNHDA, SQIVND (reference sequence). The trim removed 6 bases at V and 2 bases at J, leaving 9 bases unmatched. The CDR3: CASRVAGVDPTDTQYF. DNA of the CDR3: TGTGCCAGTAGGGTAGCGGGAGTGGACCCCACAGATACGCAGTATTTT.

This clonotype was seen ten or more times. The V gene is TRBV6-6, the J gene TRBJ2-7, with TRBD2 matching over 7 bases. J lost 2 bases, V lost 8 bases, and 9 bases had no gene match. Per germline, CDR1 MNHNY and CDR2 SVGAGI (reference sequence). The CDR3 runs 14 residues. The CDR3 sequence: CASQLAEGPYEQYF. Here the CDR3 DNA reads TGTGCCAGCCAGCTAGCGGAAGGGCCCTACGAGCAGTACTTC.

The sample holds many counts of this clonotype. V is TRBV12-3 or TRBV12-4 and J is TRBJ2-2; TRBD1 agrees at 12 bases. The CDR3 sequence is 17 residues long. After removal of 6 bases from V and 4 bases from J, the junction contained 9 bases not matched to a gene. The CDR3 is CASSPDPGQGATGELFF. In DNA, the CDR3 is TGTGCCAGCAGCCCGGACCCGGGACAGGGGGCCACCGGGGAGCTGTTTTTT.

This clonotype was detected only once. One end of the junction fails to match germline, which may point to a read error. The chain employs TRBV6-5 and TRBJ2-7; TRBD2 matches 9 bases. The germline V gene encodes CDR1 MNHEY and CDR2 SVGAGI. CDR3 length equals 14 residues. The CDR3 DNA reads as TGTGCCAGCAGTTACGGACTAGCGCCGTACGAGCAATACTTC. This gives the protein CASSYGLAPYEQYF.

The chain joins TRBV5-6 to TRBJ2-5; weak D call: TRBD1 (6 bases). The CDR3 sequence is 14 residues long. Deletions cut 4 bases from V and 0 bases from J, with 10 bases between. Germline V gives CDR1 SGHDT, CDR2 YYEEEE. The CDR3 loop reads CASSIGQYQETQYF. The CDR3 region has the DNA TGTGCCAGCAGCATCGGACAGTACCAAGAGACCCAGTACTTC.

The V and J genes are TRBV20-1 and TRBJ1-5, with a possible D match to TRBD1 (5 bases). Trimming removed 0 bases from V and 6 bases from J, with 18 bases in between. The CDR3 sequence is 16 residues long. CDR1 and CDR2 (germline): DFQATT, SNEGSKA (reference sequence). The CDR3 protein is CSARENKGMGGQPQHF. In DNA, the CDR3 is TGCAGTGCTAGAGAAAATAAGGGGATGGGCGGTCAGCCCCAGCATTTT.